The 18 T cell receptor beta chains reported below all come from one sample, sequenced in a study of molecular identifiers for immune sequencing clone quantification (dated by TCRdb to between 2017 and 2018). Receptors were amplified or captured by PCR. Instrument used: NextSeq 500. TCRdb reanalyzed the raw reads on its own, using fastp at Q25 for trimming and MiXCR for clone calling, and kept in-frame beta chains. Each CDR3 protein gets just one entry, which takes the most common genes and DNA from the rows behind it. The sample includes approximately 680,000 distinct CDR3 sequences, with roughly 27% observed a single time. 0.7% to 0.95% of the sample is in the top ten clones. The sequenced material came from naive CD8+ T cells from blood, with Jurkat cell RNA spiked in. Read against the paper, the sample's cell subset or site label means: FACS-sorted CD8+CD4-CCR7+CD45RA+ naive T cells. These TCRs come from a human donor in good health. Some libraries in this study had Jurkat cell RNA spiked in.

To note about this clonotype: Its ends do not fully match the called genes, so a read error is possible. The chain uses TRBV6-5 and TRBJ2-7, with D tentatively TRBD1 (6 bases). The CDR3 spans 13 residues. CDR1 and CDR2 from the germline V gene are MNHEY and SVGAGI. The CDR3 reads CASSEGHFYEQHF. CDR3 DNA sequence: TGTGCCAGCAGTGAGGGACACTTCTACGAGCAGCACTTC.

The sample holds a few counts of this clonotype. This rearrangement joins TRBV15 to TRBJ1-1, with D possibly matching TRBD1 (5 bases). From germline, CDR1 is LNHNV and CDR2 YYDKDF (reference sequence). The CDR3 runs to 15 residues. Trimming left V 3 bases short and J 5 bases short, with 16 bases between. CDR3 sequence reads: CATSRRREGPTEAFF. The CDR3 DNA follows: TGTGCCACCAGCAGGCGACGCGAGGGACCTACTGAAGCTTTCTTT. The full variable domain, its missing parts supplied by reference TRBV15 and TRBJ1-1, is DAMVIQNPRYQVTQFGKPVTLSCSQTLNHNVMYWYQQKSSQAPKLLFHYYDKDFNNEADTPDNFQSRRPNTSFCFLDIRSPGLGDTAMYLCATSRRREGPTEAFFGQGTRLTVV.

This clonotype was seen a few times. The chain couples TRBV7-6 to TRBJ2-3; 7 nucleotides line up with TRBD2. Germline CDR1 SGHVS, CDR2 FNYEAQ. V was clipped by 5 bases and J by 0 bases; unmatched bases: 5. There are 15 residues in the CDR3. The CDR3 region is CASSRTSESTDTQYF. The CDR3 DNA follows: TGTGCCAGCAGCCGGACTAGTGAGAGCACAGATACGCAGTATTTT.

Many counts were recorded for this clonotype. J is TRBJ2-3 and V is TRBV20-1, with 8 positions matching TRBD2. J was trimmed by 1 base and V by 3 bases; bases with no gene match: 12. Germline CDR1 DFQATT, CDR2 SNEGSKA (reference sequence). The CDR3 sequence is 17 residues long. This chain's CDR3 is CSASYIGGALGTDTQYF. In DNA, the CDR3 is TGCAGTGCTAGTTATATCGGGGGGGCCCTCGGCACAGATACGCAGTATTTT.

This chain connects TRBV5-1 to TRBJ2-7; D not certain. CDR3 length equals 15 residues. The germline V and J ends were trimmed by 0 bases and 1 base, with 11 bases remaining between them. From germline, CDR1 is SGHRS and CDR2 YFSETQ. DNA of the CDR3: TGCGCCAGCAGCTTGGAATCTGCGTCATCCTACGAGCAGTACTTC. It encodes CASSLESASSYEQYF.

This clonotype appeared many times. The chain joins TRBV20-1 to TRBJ1-1; TRBD1 agrees at 8 bases. The trim removed 6 bases at V and 0 bases at J, leaving 9 bases unmatched. Germline V gene lookup returns CDR1 DFQATT and CDR2 SNEGSKA (reference sequence). This CDR3 is 15 amino acids long. The CDR3 loop is CSAKDREFMNTEAFF. In DNA, the CDR3 is TGCAGTGCAAAGGACAGGGAATTCATGAACACTGAAGCTTTCTTT.

In the case of this clonotype: A much bigger clone sits one base away, suggesting this may be a read error. The V and J genes are TRBV12-5 and TRBJ2-3, with TRBD1 identical over 9 bases. The V gene end was trimmed by 1 base and the J gene end by 7 bases; junction bases not matched to a gene: 12. The CDR3 is 17 amino acids. Germline-derived CDR1 and CDR2 are LGHNT and FRNRAP. Written as DNA, the CDR3 is TGTGCTAGTGGTTTGGCAGAGGGGACAGGGACATACCATACGCAGTATTTT. It encodes CASGLAEGTGTYHTQYF. The complete variable domain, with remaining parts taken from reference TRBV12-5 and TRBJ2-3, reads DARVTQTPRHKVTEMGQEVTMRCQPILGHNTVFWYRQTMMQGLELLAYFRNRAPLDDSGMPKDRFSAEMPDATLATLKIQPSEPRDSAVYFCASGLAEGTGTYHTQYFGPGTRLTVL.

On this clonotype: It may be a read error: a sequence one base away is much more abundant. Here the CDR3 DNA reads TGTGCCTGCAGCTTTATGGACACTGAAGCTTTCTTT. Protein sequence: CACSFMDTEAFF. The V gene is TRBV5-3, the J gene TRBJ1-1, with D unresolved. TRBV5-3 is an ORF, with its function uncertain. V was clipped by 10 bases and J by 3 bases, with 13 bases between them. This CDR3 contains 12 residues.

This clonotype came up a few times. The J gene is TRBJ2-5, the V gene TRBV6-2 or TRBV6-3; possibly TRBD1 for D (6 bases). The V end lost 7 bases, the J end lost 2 bases, and 14 bases lay between the germline ends. From germline, CDR1 is MNHEY and CDR2 SVGEGT. CDR3 length: 14 residues. For the CDR3, the DNA is TGTGCCAGCACGTTAGGGGGATCACAAGAGACCCAGTACTTC. The encoded protein is CASTLGGSQETQYF.

This clonotype was seen just once. At one end, the junction sequence differs from germline, possibly due to a read error. In DNA, the CDR3 is TGTGCCAGCAGTTACCAGGGACTGGGTTACAATGAGCAGTCCTTC. It translates to CASSYQGLGYNEQSF. This rearrangement joins TRBV6-5 to TRBJ2-1, with D maybe TRBD2 (6 bases). The germline gives CDR1 MNHEY, CDR2 SVGAGI. CDR3 size: 15 residues.

The genes are TRBV30 and TRBJ2-1; possible D gene TRBD1, 6 bases. Germline-derived CDR1 and CDR2 are GTSNPN and SVGIG (reference sequence). V lost 0 bases and J lost 3, with 12 bases in between. There are 15 residues in the CDR3. Written as DNA, the CDR3 is TGTGCCTGGAGTGTACGAGGACAGAGCTACAATGAGCAGTTCTTC. It codes for CAWSVRGQSYNEQFF.

The table lists this clonotype with many counts. This chain links TRBV20-1 with TRBJ1-5; possibly TRBD1 for D (5 bases). The V gene lost 0 bases and the J gene lost 6 bases, with 18 bases spanning the gap. This CDR3 comprises 16 residues. Germline V gives CDR1 DFQATT, CDR2 SNEGSKA (reference sequence). DNA of the CDR3: TGCAGTGCTAGAGATCTGGCAGGGAGAGTCGGTCAGCCCCAGCATTTT. Translated: CSARDLAGRVGQPQHF.

This clonotype was observed a handful of times. V is TRBV12-3 or TRBV12-4 and J is TRBJ2-1; 8 bases are shared with TRBD2. The CDR3 totals 14 residues. V dropped 8 bases and J dropped 1; count of bases not matched to a gene: 4. DNA of the CDR3: TGTGCCAGCTGGGCGGGAGGATCCTACAATGAGCAGTTCTTC. As protein: CASWAGGSYNEQFF.

The chain combines TRBV4-3 with TRBJ2-1; TRBD2 matches 11 bases. The germline V gene has CDR1 LGHNA and CDR2 YSLEER. Germline trimming cut 0 bases from V and 4 bases from J; bases unmatched to any gene: 5. The CDR3 loop spans 17 amino acids. CDR3 sequence: CASSQDWASGGYNEQFF. As DNA, the CDR3 is TGCGCCAGCAGCCAAGATTGGGCTAGCGGGGGGTACAATGAGCAGTTCTTC.

The chain joins TRBV30 to TRBJ1-3, with unresolved D. The CDR3 loop spans 12 amino acids. Per germline, CDR1 GTSNPN and CDR2 SVGIG (reference sequence). Trimming removed 2 bases from V and 4 bases from J, with 6 bases in between. CDR3 DNA sequence: TGTGCCTGGAGTTGGCAGGGAAACACCATATATTTT. Translating gives CAWSWQGNTIYF. Combining the CDR3 with reference TRBV30 and TRBJ1-3 gives the whole variable domain SQTIHQWPATLVQPVGSPLSLECTVEGTSNPNLYWYRQAAGRGLQLLFYSVGIGQISSEVPQNLSASRPQDRQFILSSKKLLLSDSGFYLCAWSWQGNTIYFGEGSWLTVV.

This clonotype has only a few counts. The genes are TRBV16 and TRBJ2-3, with TRBD2 matching 7 bases. Per the germline V gene, CDR1 is KGHSY and CDR2 is FQNENV. The ends lost 4 bases at V and 2 bases at J; junction bases unmatched: 12. CDR3 length: 17 amino acids. In DNA form, the CDR3 reads TGTGCCAGCAGCCCTCGCTCAGCGGGGATGAACACAGATACGCAGTATTTT. Translation: CASSPRSAGMNTDTQYF.

The rearrangement uses TRBV6-2 or TRBV6-3 and TRBJ2-1; tentatively, D is TRBD1 (5 bases). CDR3 length equals 16 residues. CDR1 MNHEY and CDR2 SVGEGT come from the germline V gene. Trimming shortened V by 6 bases and J by 0 bases, and 15 bases separated the two germline ends. CDR3 region: CASRGSGLGSYNEQFF. The CDR3 nucleotides read TGTGCCAGCAGGGGTTCAGGGTTAGGCTCCTACAATGAGCAGTTCTTC.

The chain is built from TRBV4-3 and TRBJ2-3; D unclear. The germline CDR1 and CDR2 sequences are LGHNA and YSLEER. The CDR3 is 19 amino acids. V lost 0 bases to trimming and J lost 0 bases, with 19 bases between them. The CDR3 is CASSQDRKLLGPSTDTQYF. The DNA of the CDR3 is TGCGCCAGCAGCCAAGATAGAAAGTTACTGGGCCCGAGCACAGATACGCAGTATTTT.